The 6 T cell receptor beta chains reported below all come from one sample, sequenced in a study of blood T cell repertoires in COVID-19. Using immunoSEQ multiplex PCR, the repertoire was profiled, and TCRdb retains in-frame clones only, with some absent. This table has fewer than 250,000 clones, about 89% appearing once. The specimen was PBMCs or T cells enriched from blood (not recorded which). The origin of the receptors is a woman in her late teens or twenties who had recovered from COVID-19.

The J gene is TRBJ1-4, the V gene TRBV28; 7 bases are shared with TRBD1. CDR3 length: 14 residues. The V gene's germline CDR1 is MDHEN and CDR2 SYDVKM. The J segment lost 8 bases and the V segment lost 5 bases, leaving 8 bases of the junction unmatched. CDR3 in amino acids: CASSPQGVGEKLFF. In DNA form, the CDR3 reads TGTGCCAGCAGTCCCCAGGGGGTCGGGGAAAAACTGTTTTTT.

This chain's CDR3 is CASRKKEEGPNTGELFF. In DNA, the CDR3 is TGTGCCAGCAGGAAAAAGGAGGAGGGCCCGAACACCGGGGAGCTGTTTTTT. The V and J genes are TRBV21-1 and TRBJ2-2; TRBD2, the table's D call, lacks a check against the DNA. TRBV21-1 is classified as a pseudogene. This CDR3 spans 17 amino acids.

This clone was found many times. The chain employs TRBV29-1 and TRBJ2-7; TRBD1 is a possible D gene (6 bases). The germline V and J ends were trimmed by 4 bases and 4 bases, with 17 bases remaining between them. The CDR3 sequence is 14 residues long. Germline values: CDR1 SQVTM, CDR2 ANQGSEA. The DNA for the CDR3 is TGCAGCGTTGCCGGGACCGGGACACCATACGAGCAGTACTTC. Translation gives CSVAGTGTPYEQYF.

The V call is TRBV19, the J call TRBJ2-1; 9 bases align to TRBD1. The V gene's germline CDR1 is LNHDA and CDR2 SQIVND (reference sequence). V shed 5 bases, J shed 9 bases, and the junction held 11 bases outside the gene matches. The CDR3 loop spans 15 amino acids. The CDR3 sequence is CASSFLPGQGPEQFF. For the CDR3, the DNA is TGTGCCAGTAGTTTCCTCCCGGGACAGGGCCCTGAGCAGTTCTTC.

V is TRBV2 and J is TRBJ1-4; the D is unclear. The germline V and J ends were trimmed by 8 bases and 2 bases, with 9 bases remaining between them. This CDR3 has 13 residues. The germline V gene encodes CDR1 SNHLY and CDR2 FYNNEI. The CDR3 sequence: CASVSGTNEKLFF. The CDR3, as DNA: TGTGCCAGCGTCTCGGGGACTAATGAAAAACTGTTTTTT.

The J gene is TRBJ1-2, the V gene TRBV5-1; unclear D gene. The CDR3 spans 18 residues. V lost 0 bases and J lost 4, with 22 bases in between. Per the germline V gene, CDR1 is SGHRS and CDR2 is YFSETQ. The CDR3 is CASSLGVLVRRPPYGYTF. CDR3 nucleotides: TGCGCCAGCAGCTTGGGGGTTCTCGTCAGGAGGCCTCCCTATGGCTACACCTTC.